These T cell receptor beta chains were read from a single sample in a study of shared clonotypes between healthy human individuals. Profiling relied on immunoSEQ multiplex PCR, and the TCRdb table lists in-frame clones only, not all of them. The table lists about 2.3 million clones, roughly 93% of them singletons, with 0.3% to 0.4% in the top ten. Input material: naive CD4+ T cells from PBMCs. The receptors shown here come from a man aged 18 to 29 in good health. Some clones in this sample may be carry-over from other donors' samples. The CDR3 runs from the conserved cysteine through the conserved F or W. A D gene is named only where the DNA matches it firmly. A clone size is listed for some rows: how often the clone was seen (once, few, many), or a class if it is expanded.

D: .; J: TRBJ1-1; size: .; length: 15; V: TRBV15; CDR3: CATSRGGLLNTEAFF; DNA: TGTGCCACCAGCAGAGGGGGGCTTCTGAACACTGAAGCTTTCTTT
D: .; J: TRBJ1-2; size: .; length: 12; V: TRBV27; CDR3: CASRGANYGYTF; DNA: TGTGCCAGCCGGGGGGCTAACTATGGCTACACCTTC
D: TRBD2; J: TRBJ2-1; size: .; length: 16; V: TRBV5-1; CDR3: CASSLASSGNYNEQFF; DNA: TGCGCCAGCAGCTTGGCCTCTAGCGGGAATTACAATGAGCAGTTCTTC
D: .; J: TRBJ1-2; size: .; length: 14; V: TRBV29-1; CDR3: CSVEYTGGRRGYTF; DNA: TGCAGCGTTGAGTATACGGGGGGACGGCGTGGCTACACCTTC
D: TRBD1; J: TRBJ1-1; size: .; length: 13; V: TRBV6-6; CDR3: CASSIDRETEAFF; DNA: TGTGCCAGCAGCATCGACAGGGAAACTGAAGCTTTCTTT
D: TRBD2; J: TRBJ2-1; size: .; length: 16; V: TRBV7-2; CDR3: CASSPGLAVSYNEQFF; DNA: TGTGCCAGCAGCCCCGGACTAGCGGTTTCCTACAATGAGCAGTTCTTC
D: .; J: TRBJ1-5; size: once; length: 15; V: TRBV19; CDR3: CASIAPDALNQPQHF; DNA: TGTGCCAGTATCGCCCCGGACGCCCTAAATCAGCCCCAGCATTTT
D: .; J: TRBJ2-5; size: .; length: 15; V: TRBV5-1; CDR3: CASSLAGLPEETQYF; DNA: TGCGCCAGCAGCCTGGCGGGGCTGCCCGAAGAGACCCAGTACTTC
D: TRBD1; J: TRBJ1-2; size: once; length: 12; V: TRBV10-3; CDR3: CAISGQGAGYTF; DNA: TGTGCCATCAGTGGGCAGGGGGCTGGCTACACCTTC
D: TRBD1; J: TRBJ2-7; size: .; length: 15; V: TRBV19; CDR3: CATSLGGQGYYEQYF; DNA: TGTGCCACCTCACTAGGGGGACAGGGTTACTACGAGCAGTACTTC
D: .; J: TRBJ2-1; size: .; length: 13; V: TRBV9; CDR3: CASTPPSADEQFF; DNA: TGTGCCAGCACCCCCCCGAGCGCCGATGAGCAGTTCTTC
D: .; J: TRBJ2-1; size: .; length: 12; V: TRBV28; CDR3: CASSFAGNEQFF; DNA: TGTGCCAGCAGTTTCGCCGGGAATGAGCAGTTCTTC
D: .; J: TRBJ1-1; size: .; length: 13; V: TRBV28; CDR3: CASSPPVNTEAFF; DNA: TGTGCCAGCAGTCCCCCCGTGAACACTGAAGCTTTCTTT
D: .; J: TRBJ1-5; size: .; length: 12; V: TRBV19; CDR3: CASSRGNQPQHF; DNA: TGTGCCAGTAGTCGGGGCAATCAGCCCCAGCATTTT
D: .; J: TRBJ2-1; size: once; length: 15; V: TRBV5-1; CDR3: CASSPGGGNRNEQFF; DNA: TGCGCCAGCAGCCCCGGGGGCGGGAATCGCAATGAGCAGTTCTTC
D: .; J: TRBJ1-1; size: few; length: 12; V: TRBV7-9; CDR3: CASSSVYTEAFF; DNA: TGTGCCAGCAGCTCAGTATACACTGAAGCTTTCTTT
D: TRBD1; J: TRBJ1-1; size: .; length: 14; V: TRBV12-5; CDR3: CASGLGTGDTEAFF; DNA: TGTGCTAGTGGTTTGGGTACAGGGGACACTGAAGCTTTCTTT
D: TRBD1; J: TRBJ1-4; size: .; length: 15; V: TRBV5-1; CDR3: CASSLQGATNEKLFF; DNA: TGCGCCAGCAGCTTACAGGGGGCTACTAATGAAAAACTGTTTTTT
D: .; J: TRBJ2-7; size: .; length: 11; V: TRBV29-1; CDR3: CSVKVAYEQYF; DNA: TGCAGCGTTAAGGTGGCCTACGAGCAGTACTTC
D: TRBD1; J: TRBJ2-2; size: .; length: 16; V: TRBV28; CDR3: CASSHPRDRGAGELFF; DNA: TGTGCCAGCAGTCACCCCCGGGACAGGGGGGCCGGGGAGCTGTTTTTT
D: .; J: TRBJ2-7; size: .; length: 13; V: TRBV28; CDR3: CASSFGRAYEQYF; DNA: TGTGCCAGCAGTTTTGGTAGGGCCTACGAGCAGTACTTC
D: .; J: TRBJ2-1; size: .; length: 11; V: TRBV28; CDR3: CASSSEVGEFF; DNA: TGTGCCAGCAGTAGCGAGGTTGGAGAGTTCTTC
D: .; J: TRBJ1-2; size: .; length: 13; V: TRBV21-1; CDR3: CASSPRGNYGYTF; DNA: TGTGCCAGCAGCCCCCGGGGGAACTATGGCTACACCTTC
D: TRBD1; J: TRBJ2-1; size: .; length: 15; V: TRBV11-1; CDR3: CASSFPGQGFNEQFF; DNA: TGTGCCAGCAGCTTCCCGGGACAGGGCTTTAATGAGCAGTTCTTC
D: .; J: TRBJ1-5; size: few; length: 14; V: TRBV10-3; CDR3: CAISAGFGNQPQHF; DNA: TGTGCCATCAGTGCCGGGTTTGGCAATCAGCCCCAGCATTTT
D: .; J: TRBJ2-6; size: .; length: 14; V: TRBV28; CDR3: CASLKVSGANVLTF; DNA: TGTGCCAGCCTTAAAGTCTCTGGGGCCAACGTCCTGACTTTC
D: .; J: TRBJ2-7; size: .; length: 15; V: TRBV18; CDR3: CASSSRGRGIYEQYF; DNA: TGTGCCAGCTCATCACGTGGTAGGGGGATTTACGAGCAGTACTTC
D: TRBD1; J: TRBJ2-3; size: .; length: 14; V: TRBV7-8; CDR3: CASSSDRDSDTQYF; DNA: TGTGCCAGCAGCTCGGACAGGGACTCAGATACGCAGTATTTT
D: .; J: TRBJ1-2; size: .; length: 17; V: TRBV4-1; CDR3: CASSQDAAGSRNYGYTF; DNA: TGCGCCAGCAGCCAAGATGCTGCGGGGTCGAGAAACTATGGCTACACCTTC